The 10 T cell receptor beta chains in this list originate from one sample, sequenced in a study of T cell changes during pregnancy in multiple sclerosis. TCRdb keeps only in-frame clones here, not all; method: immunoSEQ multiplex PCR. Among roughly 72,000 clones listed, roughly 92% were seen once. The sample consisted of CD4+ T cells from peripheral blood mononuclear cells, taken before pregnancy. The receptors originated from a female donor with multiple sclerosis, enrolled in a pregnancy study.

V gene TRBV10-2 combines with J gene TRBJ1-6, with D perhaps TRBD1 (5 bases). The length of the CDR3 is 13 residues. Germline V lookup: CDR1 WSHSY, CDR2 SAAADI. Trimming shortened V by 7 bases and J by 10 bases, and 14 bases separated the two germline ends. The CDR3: CASTDGGRSPLHF. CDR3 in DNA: TGCGCCAGCACGGACGGGGGAAGATCACCCCTCCACTTT.

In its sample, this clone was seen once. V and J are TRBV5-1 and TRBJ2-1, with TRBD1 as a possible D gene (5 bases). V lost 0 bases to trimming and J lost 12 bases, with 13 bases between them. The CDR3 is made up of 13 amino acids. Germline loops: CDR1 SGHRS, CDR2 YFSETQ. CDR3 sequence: CASSLEGHPPQFF. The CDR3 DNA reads TGCGCCAGCAGCTTGGAGGGGCACCCCCCGCAGTTCTTC.

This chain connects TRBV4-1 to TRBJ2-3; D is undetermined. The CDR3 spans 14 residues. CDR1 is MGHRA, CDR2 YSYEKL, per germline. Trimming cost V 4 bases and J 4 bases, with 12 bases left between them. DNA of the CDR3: TGCGCCAGCAGCCTAGGAGCCACGGCAGATACGCAGTATTTT. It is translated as CASSLGATADTQYF.

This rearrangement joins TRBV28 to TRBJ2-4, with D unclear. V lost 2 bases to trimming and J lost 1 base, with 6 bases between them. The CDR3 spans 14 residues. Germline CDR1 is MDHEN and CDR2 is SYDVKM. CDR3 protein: CASSLRQAKNIQYF. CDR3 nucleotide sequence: TGTGCCAGCAGTTTACGCCAGGCCAAAAACATTCAGTACTTC.

This CDR3 is CASSREPSQPQHF. Here the CDR3 DNA reads TGTGCCAGCAGCCGGGAGCCGAGTCAGCCCCAGCATTTT. The rearrangement joins TRBV7-3 to TRBJ1-5; D not resolved. V dropped 5 bases and J dropped 6 bases, with 11 bases sitting between them. The CDR3 is 13 amino acids. From germline, CDR1 is SGHTA and CDR2 FQGTGA.

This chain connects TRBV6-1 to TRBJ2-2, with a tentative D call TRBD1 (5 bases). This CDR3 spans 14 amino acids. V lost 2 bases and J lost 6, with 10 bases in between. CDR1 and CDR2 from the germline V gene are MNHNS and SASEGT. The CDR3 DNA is TGTGCCAGCAGTGAAAGGTCAGGGCCCGGGGAGCTGTTTTTT. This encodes CASSERSGPGELFF.

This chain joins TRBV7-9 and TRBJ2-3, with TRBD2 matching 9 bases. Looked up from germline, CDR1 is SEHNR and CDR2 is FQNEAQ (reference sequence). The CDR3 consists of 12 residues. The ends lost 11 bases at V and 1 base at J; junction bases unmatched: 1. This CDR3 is CAGGGGTDTQYF. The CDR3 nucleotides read TGTGCCGGCGGGGGGGGCACAGATACGCAGTATTTT. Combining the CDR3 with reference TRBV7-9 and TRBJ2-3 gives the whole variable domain DTGVSQNPRHKITKRGQNVTFRCDPISEHNRLYWYRQTLGQGPEFLTYFQNEAQLEKSRLLSDRFSAERPKGSFSTLEIQRTEQGDSAMYLCAGGGGTDTQYFGPGTRLTVL.

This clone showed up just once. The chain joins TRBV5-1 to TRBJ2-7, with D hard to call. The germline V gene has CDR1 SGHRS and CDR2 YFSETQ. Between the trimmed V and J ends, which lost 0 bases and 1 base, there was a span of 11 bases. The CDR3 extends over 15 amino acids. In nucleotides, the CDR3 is TGCGCCAGCAGCTTGGCGGCAGGCCCTTCCTACGAGCAGTACTTC. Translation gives CASSLAAGPSYEQYF.

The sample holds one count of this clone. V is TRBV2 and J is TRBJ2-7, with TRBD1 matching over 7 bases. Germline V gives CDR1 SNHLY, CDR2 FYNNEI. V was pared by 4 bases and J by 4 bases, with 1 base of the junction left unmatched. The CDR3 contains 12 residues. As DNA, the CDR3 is TGTGCCAGCAGTGCGACAGGGTACGAGCAGTACTTC. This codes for CASSATGYEQYF.

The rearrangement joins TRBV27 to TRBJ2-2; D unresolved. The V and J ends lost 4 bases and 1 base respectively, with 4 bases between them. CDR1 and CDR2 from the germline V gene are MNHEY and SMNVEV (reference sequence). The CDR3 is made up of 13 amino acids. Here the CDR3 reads CASSSQNTGELFF. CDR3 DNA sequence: TGTGCCAGCAGTTCCCAGAACACCGGGGAGCTGTTTTTT.